This record looks at one T cell receptor (beta chain) sequence and its context. Its specificity is not known. This sample was taken from a study of a mutant IDH1 vaccine in newly diagnosed glioma. Background on the study: Sex distribution of treated patients was around 62% male and about 40% female; mean age was 40.4 years.

Per germline, CDR1 SNHLY and CDR2 FYNNEI. Trimming left V 5 bases short and J 0 bases short, with 13 bases between. The CDR3 spans 15 residues. Repertoires were generated with immunoSEQ multiplex PCR, while TCRdb's copy carries only in-frame clones and drops some. The sample records about 70,000 clones, about four fifths being singletons. Time point of the sample: baseline, week 1 (first vaccination visit). Treatment here: pre-vaccination baseline after standard-of-care therapy. Study results and limitations: Vaccination elicited immune responses in roughly 93% of patients.

The sequence was collected from a woman aged 18-35 years with glioma. Some clones in this sample may be carry-over from other donors' samples. This chain uses TRBV2 with TRBJ1-1, with no clear D. The sequenced sample was peripheral blood mononuclear cells (PBMCs), obtained from a glioma patient treated with radiotherapy, temozolomide or both. CDR3 amino acids: CASSLAGTLNTEAFF. The CDR3 DNA is TGTGCCAGCAGTCTGGCGGGCACCTTGAACACTGAAGCTTTCTTT.